This TCR beta chain derives from a study of cytomegalovirus exposure and HLA in healthy donors. The CDR3 totals 12 residues. The ends were cut back, 5 bases at V and 4 bases at J, with 9 bases in the middle. Germline values: CDR1 SGHAT, CDR2 FQNNGV. Primers included in the PCR were 60 Vbeta and 13 Jbeta primers. TCRdb's table, derived via immunoSEQ multiplex PCR, lists solely in-frame clones and lacks some. The data show some 130,000 clones, about 80% seen once. In the case of this clone: Its antigen is not identified.

Findings of the study overall: In terms of immune exposure information, only CMV serostatus was available. Certain indistinguishable V segments, among them TRBV6-2 and TRBV6-3, were excluded. Most observed TCR sequences were rare, whereas some public TCRs were detected in many donors.

Sequenced input: PBMCs. The genes are TRBV11-2 and TRBJ2-7; D ambiguous. The TCR comes from a man aged 35-49 years in good health and CMV-seropositive. CDR3 protein: CASSPTLYEQYF. CDR3 DNA sequence: TGTGCCAGCAGCCCGACATTATACGAGCAGTACTTC.